The T cell receptor beta chain under discussion was sequenced for a study of cytomegalovirus exposure and HLA in healthy donors. The V gene end was trimmed by 2 bases and the J gene end by 3 bases; junction bases not matched to a gene: 4. Germline CDR1 reads SGHRS; CDR2 reads YFSETQ. This CDR3 contains 14 residues. This PCR relied on a set of 60 Vbeta primers and 13 Jbeta primers. Profiled with immunoSEQ multiplex PCR; TCRdb holds only in-frame clones, not every one. The sample lists approximately 200,000 clones, 75% to 85% occurring once. The rearrangement joins TRBV5-1 to TRBJ1-1; 7 positions agree with TRBD1. The sequence was obtained from a woman aged 50 to 60 in good health and CMV-seronegative. Sequenced material: PBMCs. The CDR3 reads CASSFFTGDTEAFF. CDR3 nucleotide sequence: TGCGCCAGCAGCTTTTTTACAGGGGACACTGAAGCTTTCTTT.